Presented here are 25 T cell receptor beta chains from one specimen sequenced in a study of cytomegalovirus exposure and HLA in healthy donors (dated by TCRdb to 2015 to 2018). Library method: the immunoSEQ multiplex PCR assay. For the multiplex PCR, a mixture combining 60 forward primers for TCR Vbeta segments and 13 reverse primers for TCR Jbeta segments was used. The clones in this table, taken by TCRdb from immuneACCESS, are in-frame only. Not every clone is retained; where verified, under half of the shortfall comes from an unresolved V gene, and the cause of the rest is unknown. Recorded for this sample are approximately 76,000 clones; about 80% of them occurred a single time. In total, the top ten clones hold roughly 2.5% of the sample. Material: PBMCs. These receptors all stem from a young man in good health and CMV-seronegative.

V and J are TRBV6-5 and TRBJ2-7; D not certain. CDR1 is MNHEY, CDR2 SVGAGI, per germline. The CDR3 extends over 13 amino acids. V lost 5 bases and J lost 4, with 12 bases in between. The CDR3 reads CASSQAPPYEQYF. As DNA, the CDR3 is TGTGCCAGCAGTCAGGCACCCCCGTACGAGCAGTACTTC.

This clone was picked up one time. DNA of the CDR3: TGTGCTAGTGGTGTTGGACAGGGCATCACCTACGAGCAGTACTTC. Amino acids: CASGVGQGITYEQYF. The chain joins TRBV12-5 to TRBJ2-7; 8 bases are shared with TRBD1. CDR1 is LGHNT and CDR2 is FRNRAP in the germline V gene. The trim removed 5 bases at V and 2 bases at J, leaving 8 bases unmatched. The CDR3 consists of 15 residues.

V and J are TRBV19 and TRBJ2-7, with a possible D match to TRBD1 (6 bases). The V end was cut by 2 bases, the J end by 2 bases, with 10 bases between. CDR3 length: 14 residues. Germline V CDR1 and CDR2: LNHDA, SQIVND (reference sequence). The CDR3 loop is CASSIKGGAYEQYF. CDR3 sequence (DNA): TGTGCCAGTAGTATAAAAGGGGGAGCCTACGAGCAGTACTTC.

The rearrangement joins TRBV4-3 to TRBJ1-5; 9 bases are shared with TRBD1. V shed 1 base and J 2 bases; nucleotides not matched to a gene: 0. CDR1 and CDR2 (germline): LGHNA, YSLEER. There are 15 residues in the CDR3. The CDR3 here is CASSQGDRGNQPQHF. The CDR3 DNA reads as TGCGCCAGCAGCCAAGGGGACAGGGGCAATCAGCCCCAGCATTTT.

The rearrangement joins TRBV18 to TRBJ2-2, with D perhaps matching TRBD2 (6 bases). In germline, CDR1 is KGHSH, CDR2 LQKENI. Trimming removed 4 bases from V and 1 base from J, with 13 bases in between. The CDR3 is 16 residues long. This CDR3 reads CASSLARRENTGELFF. The CDR3 DNA follows: TGTGCCAGCTCACTCGCACGGCGGGAGAACACCGGGGAGCTGTTTTTT.

CDR3 protein: CAISDWTVNYGYTF. CDR3 in DNA: TGTGCCATCAGTGATTGGACAGTTAACTATGGCTACACCTTC. J is TRBJ1-2 and V is TRBV10-3; D may be TRBD1 (6 bases). The germline V gene has CDR1 ENHRY and CDR2 SYGVKD. The CDR3 runs 14 residues. V was pared by 3 bases and J by 1 base, with 9 bases between.

The gene calls are TRBV28 and TRBJ1-5; D remains unclear. Trimming left V 3 bases short and J 7 bases short, with 19 bases between. The length of the CDR3 is 16 residues. The germline V gene encodes CDR1 MDHEN and CDR2 SYDVKM. The chain's CDR3 is CASSFRRSMSDQPQHF. CDR3 in DNA: TGTGCCAGCAGTTTTCGCCGAAGTATGAGCGACCAGCCCCAGCATTTT.

The rearrangement links TRBV4-2 to TRBJ1-4; 9 nucleotides agree with TRBD1. The CDR3 covers 15 residues. After removal of 0 bases from V and 8 bases from J, the junction contained 4 bases not matched to a gene. In germline, CDR1 is LGHNA, CDR2 YNFKEQ. CDR3 DNA sequence: TGTGCCAGCAGCCAAGATATCACAGGGGGCGAAAAACTGTTTTTT. This translates into CASSQDITGGEKLFF.

The rearrangement uses TRBV9 and TRBJ2-1, with TRBD2 identical over 9 bases. CDR1 and CDR2 (germline): SGDLS, YYNGEE. This CDR3 region has 17 residues. V lost 0 bases, J lost 9 bases, and 13 bases stayed unmatched. CDR3 sequence (DNA): TGTGCCAGCAGCGTAGGATCGGCGGGGGGGCCGGATGGTGAGCAGTTCTTC. Translated, it gives CASSVGSAGGPDGEQFF.

V and J are TRBV29-1 and TRBJ1-5, with 7 nucleotides matching TRBD1. In germline, CDR1 is SQVTM, CDR2 ANQGSEA. V shed 4 bases and J 2 bases; nucleotides not matched to a gene: 5. The CDR3 has 14 amino acids. The CDR3 region has the DNA TGCAGCGTTGCGGCCCAGGGGGGCAATCAGCCCCAGCATTTT. Protein sequence: CSVAAQGGNQPQHF.

The chain combines TRBV7-2 with TRBJ2-2; 8 bases map to TRBD2. The CDR3 spans 15 residues. CDR1 and CDR2 from the germline V gene are SGHTA and FQGNSA. Unmatched junction bases numbered 6, after V lost 5 bases and J lost 4 bases. The CDR3 DNA sequence: TGTGCCAGCAGCCCACGTACTAGCGGCACCGGGGAGCTGTTTTTT. Its translation: CASSPRTSGTGELFF. Complete variable domain (other parts from reference TRBV7-2 and TRBJ2-2): GAGVSQSPSNKVTEKGKDVELRCDPISGHTALYWYRQSLGQGLEFLIYFQGNSAPDKSGLPSDRFSAERTGGSVSTLTIQRTQQEDSAVYLCASSPRTSGTGELFFGEGSRLTVL.

The rearrangement joins TRBV4-1 to TRBJ2-2; a possible D gene is TRBD2 (5 bases). V was shortened by 4 bases and J by 0 bases, with 9 bases between the two germline ends. CDR3 size: 15 residues. CDR1 and CDR2 (germline): MGHRA, YSYEKL. Written as DNA, the CDR3 is TGCGCCAGCAGCCGTGAACTAGCGAACACCGGGGAGCTGTTTTTT. It codes for CASSRELANTGELFF.

The chain couples TRBV5-4 to TRBJ2-1, with TRBD2 matching 13 bases. The CDR3 loop spans 16 amino acids. With 6 bases clipped from V and 2 bases from J, the junction kept 5 bases outside the gene matches. Germline CDR1 is SGHNT and CDR2 is YYREEE (reference sequence). The CDR3 is CASTPGTSGTYNEQFF. The CDR3 coding sequence is TGTGCCAGCACTCCCGGGACTAGCGGGACCTACAATGAGCAGTTCTTC.

This clone showed up just a few times. The chain carries TRBV2 and TRBJ1-5; a weak D match, TRBD1 (5 bases). This CDR3 is built from 14 residues. Germline V lookup: CDR1 SNHLY, CDR2 FYNNEI. The V end lost 4 bases, the J end lost 1 base, and 8 bases lay between the germline ends. CDR3 protein: CASSGEGSNQPQHF. The CDR3 nucleotides read TGTGCCAGCAGTGGGGAGGGGAGCAATCAGCCCCAGCATTTT.

The rearrangement joins TRBV5-5 to TRBJ2-1; D is perhaps TRBD2 (6 bases). Per germline, CDR1 SGHKS and CDR2 YYEKEE (reference sequence). CDR3 size: 14 residues. The V and J ends lost 0 bases and 10 bases respectively, with 14 bases between them. This CDR3 reads CASSLDPSVGEQFF. Written as DNA, the CDR3 is TGTGCCAGCAGCTTGGATCCTAGCGTTGGGGAGCAGTTCTTC.

The rearrangement links TRBV5-6 to TRBJ2-7; TRBD1 aligns across 8 bases. The CDR3 spans 13 residues. The germline gives CDR1 SGHDT, CDR2 YYEEEE. Losses at the gene ends were 5 bases for V and 9 bases for J; bases not matched to a gene: 10. The CDR3 region has the DNA TGTGCCAGCAGTAACACAGGGGGTACAAGGCAGTACTTC. Amino acids: CASSNTGGTRQYF.

The rearrangement joins TRBV4-1 to TRBJ2-1, with D tentatively TRBD1 (5 bases). The CDR3 runs to 16 residues. Per germline, CDR1 MGHRA and CDR2 YSYEKL. Between the trimmed V and J ends, which lost 0 bases and 4 bases, there was a span of 13 bases. The CDR3 region is CASSQEETEFYNEQFF. The CDR3 DNA is TGCGCCAGCAGCCAAGAGGAGACAGAGTTTTACAATGAGCAGTTCTTC.

The chain has TRBV29-1 and TRBJ1-1, with unresolved D. The germline gives CDR1 SQVTM, CDR2 ANQGSEA. The CDR3 extends over 11 amino acids. V gave up 7 bases and J gave up 1 base, with 7 bases separating them. CDR3 in DNA: TGCAGCGCTAATGAGAACACTGAAGCTTTCTTT. This gives the protein CSANENTEAFF.

V is TRBV7-9 and J is TRBJ2-7, with D possibly being TRBD2 (5 bases). CDR3 length: 17 residues. V was clipped by 2 bases and J by 5 bases, with 22 bases between them. CDR1 is SEHNR and CDR2 is FQNEAQ in the germline V gene (reference sequence). As DNA, the CDR3 is TGTGCCAGCAGCTTACGTAAAGGACTCTCCGGAGATCACGAGCAGTACTTC. Amino acids: CASSLRKGLSGDHEQYF. Together with reference TRBV7-9 and TRBJ2-7, the CDR3 gives the full variable domain: DTGVSQNPRHKITKRGQNVTFRCDPISEHNRLYWYRQTLGQGPEFLTYFQNEAQLEKSRLLSDRFSAERPKGSFSTLEIQRTEQGDSAMYLCASSLRKGLSGDHEQYFGPGTRLTVT.

The chain links TRBV7-2 to TRBJ2-5; the match to TRBD2 covers 10 bases. V was clipped by 6 bases and J by 2 bases; unmatched bases: 6. The CDR3 sequence is 15 residues long. Germline-derived CDR1 and CDR2 are SGHTA and FQGNSA. The CDR3 spells CASSFSGGRQETQYF. The CDR3 DNA reads TGTGCCAGCAGTTTTAGCGGGGGGAGACAAGAGACCCAGTACTTC.

V usage is TRBV19 and J usage is TRBJ2-1; weak D call: TRBD2 (5 bases). This CDR3 spans 12 amino acids. Trimming stripped 5 bases from V and 7 bases from J, with 9 bases between. Germline loops: CDR1 LNHDA, CDR2 SQIVND (reference sequence). This CDR3 is CASSVRGNEQFF. The CDR3 coding sequence is TGTGCCAGTAGTGTCAGAGGGAATGAGCAGTTCTTC.

The genes are TRBV6-1 and TRBJ1-6; 9 nucleotides match TRBD1. The germline V gene has CDR1 MNHNS and CDR2 SASEGT. The V and J ends lost 0 bases and 10 bases, in that order; junction bases with no gene match: 7. CDR3 length equals 16 residues. The CDR3 spells CASSEAGDREGSPLHF. CDR3 coding DNA: TGTGCCAGCAGTGAAGCGGGGGACAGGGAAGGATCACCCCTCCACTTT.

The table lists this clone with a few counts. This chain's CDR3 is CASSGRPGQGNTGELFF. The CDR3 DNA reads TGTGCCAGCAGCGGACGACCGGGACAGGGGAACACCGGGGAGCTGTTTTTT. This rearrangement joins TRBV9 to TRBJ2-2; 9 bases agree with TRBD1. Trimming cost V 3 bases and J 1 base; bases outside gene matches: 7. This CDR3 has 17 residues. Per the germline V gene, CDR1 is SGDLS and CDR2 is YYNGEE.

This clone was picked up a small number of times. The rearrangement links TRBV5-1 to TRBJ1-1; 7 bases are a match to TRBD1. J was trimmed by 6 bases and V by 7 bases; bases with no gene match: 9. The CDR3 sequence is 13 residues long. Germline V gene lookup returns CDR1 SGHRS and CDR2 YFSETQ. The CDR3 sequence: CASSGQLGSEAFF. The CDR3 DNA reads TGCGCCAGCTCGGGACAGCTTGGTTCTGAAGCTTTCTTT.

The CDR3 coding sequence is TGTGCCTGGAGCCGTGGCCGGAACACTGAAGCTTTCTTT. Translation gives CAWSRGRNTEAFF. The chain uses TRBV30 and TRBJ1-1; D not resolved. V was cut by 3 bases and J by 1 base, with 9 bases left in between. The CDR3 runs to 13 residues. The V gene's germline CDR1 is GTSNPN and CDR2 SVGIG (reference sequence). Variable domain in full (rest from reference TRBV30 and TRBJ1-1): SQTIHQWPATLVQPVGSPLSLECTVEGTSNPNLYWYRQAAGRGLQLLFYSVGIGQISSEVPQNLSASRPQDRQFILSSKKLLLSDSGFYLCAWSRGRNTEAFFGQGTRLTVV.